This entry features one T cell receptor (beta chain) sequence. Its specificity is unknown. Per the germline V gene, CDR1 is SQVTM and CDR2 is ANQGSEA. V was pared by 7 bases and J by 2 bases, with 21 bases between. The CDR3 extends over 16 amino acids. Unique molecular identifiers were carried by the TCR beta cDNA libraries. TCRdb ran MiXCR on the PCR reads and lists one entry per CDR3 protein. The sample yields 750,000 to 950,000 distinct CDR3 sequences, approximately 53% seen once. The data were taken from a study of post-analysis software for immune sequencing data. About the study: Relapsing-remitting, secondary progressive and progressive-relapsing forms of multiple sclerosis all featured among disease courses.

Study-wide results and limits: Patients showed TRBV5-6, TRBV5-1 and TRBV20-1 among roughly 5 TRBV segments more frequent than in controls. In multiple sclerosis, normalized Chao1 diversity was significantly below that of controls.

V gene TRBV29-1 combines with J gene TRBJ1-5; D perhaps matches TRBD1 (6 bases). This clonotype was obtained from a girl between 5 and 17 years old with multiple sclerosis. Input material: blood. The CDR3 sequence: CSAPEGGERGNQPQHF. The CDR3 bases are TGCAGCGCCCCAGAGGGGGGTGAGCGAGGCAATCAGCCCCAGCATTTT.